The 27 T cell receptor beta chains below all came from one sample that was sequenced in a study of Graves' ophthalmopathy and Graves' hyperthyroidism. Amplification from RNA transcripts yielded the TCR beta CDR3 regions. First-round RT-PCR relied on HTBI primers, and a second-round multiplex PCR came next. TCRdb called the multiplex PCR reads again in MiXCR, with one record for every CDR3 protein. Of about 500,000 distinct CDR3 sequences in the sample, approximately 15% were seen once. The material sequenced was blood. The receptors come from a woman between 25 and 40 years old with Graves' ophthalmopathy.

This clonotype has a count of ten or more. DNA for the CDR3: TGCGCCAGCAGCTTCGGGGAGTCTAGCACAGATACGCAGTATTTT. Residues: CASSFGESSTDTQYF. The chain joins TRBV5-1 to TRBJ2-3; D perhaps matches TRBD2 (5 bases). The V gene's germline CDR1 is SGHRS and CDR2 YFSETQ. The CDR3 loop spans 15 amino acids. V shed 2 bases and J shed 0 bases, with 10 bases lying between them.

There are many counts of this clonotype. The chain joins TRBV7-3 to TRBJ1-1, with 7 positions matching TRBD1. Germline lookup yields CDR1 SGHTA and CDR2 FQGTGA. The CDR3 contains 18 residues. Trimming took 0 bases from V and 5 from J; bases not matched to a gene: 15. This chain's CDR3 is CASSLTVGRDREGTEAFF. DNA of the CDR3: TGTGCCAGCAGCTTAACCGTGGGCCGAGACAGGGAGGGTACTGAAGCTTTCTTT.

This clonotype has a count of ten or more. This chain joins TRBV6-1 and TRBJ1-5; D is ambiguous. Germline CDR1 is MNHNS and CDR2 is SASEGT. The CDR3 is 14 amino acids. Trimming shortened V by 6 bases and J by 6 bases, and 15 bases separated the two germline ends. CDR3: CASRLDYRPQPQHF. In DNA form, the CDR3 reads TGTGCCAGCAGGCTGGATTATCGGCCTCAGCCCCAGCATTTT.

This clonotype was seen at least ten times. At one end, the junction sequence differs from germline, possibly due to a read error. This chain links TRBV6-5 with TRBJ2-4, with a weak D call TRBD2 (6 bases). The germline V gene has CDR1 MNHEY and CDR2 SVGAGI. The CDR3 contains 18 residues. As DNA, the CDR3 is TGTGCCAGCAGTTACTCCGACAGAGGCGGAGGGGCCAAAAACATTAAGTACTTC. Translated: CASSYSDRGGGAKNIKYF.

This chain joins TRBV6-5 and TRBJ1-6; 12 bases align to TRBD1. The CDR3 loop spans 18 amino acids. The germline CDR1 and CDR2 sequences are MNHEY and SVGAGI. V shed 4 bases, J shed 3 bases, and the junction held 7 bases outside the gene matches. The CDR3 protein is CASSLGQGALGYNSPLHF. In nucleotides, the CDR3 is TGTGCCAGCAGTTTGGGACAGGGGGCGTTGGGCTATAATTCACCCCTCCACTTT.

Details on this clonotype: This may be a read error: a much more frequent sequence differs by one nucleotide. The V and J genes are TRBV19 and TRBJ1-2; 7 bases are shared with TRBD1. This CDR3 is 14 amino acids long. The germline gives CDR1 LNHDA, CDR2 SQIVND (reference sequence). CDR3 region: CASSSETGRVGYAF. The CDR3 coding sequence is TGTGCCAGTAGTAGCGAGACAGGGCGGGTTGGCTACGCCTTC.

This clonotype was counted at least ten times. The J gene is TRBJ2-7, the V gene TRBV19, with D tentatively TRBD1 (6 bases). V lost 4 bases, J lost 6 bases, and 16 bases lay in between. The CDR3 runs to 14 residues. The germline V gene has CDR1 LNHDA and CDR2 SQIVND (reference sequence). CDR3 coding DNA: TGTGCCAGTAGTACTTACAGGGCGAAGGGCGAGCAGTACTTC. Amino acid sequence: CASSTYRAKGEQYF. The entire variable domain, with the rest obtained from reference TRBV19 and TRBJ2-7, is as follows: DGGITQSPKYLFRKEGQNVTLSCEQNLNHDAMYWYRQDPGQGLRLIYYSQIVNDFQKGDIAEGYSVSREKKESFPLTVTSAQKNPTAFYLCASSTYRAKGEQYFGPGTRLTVT.

In this sample, this clonotype turned up many times. The chain couples TRBV29-1 to TRBJ1-1; 7 bases match TRBD1. The CDR3 extends over 11 amino acids. Germline V gene data show CDR1 as SQVTM and CDR2 as ANQGSEA. V was pared by 5 bases and J by 7 bases, with 4 bases of the junction left unmatched. Here the CDR3 DNA reads TGCAGCGTTAACAGGGGTGGTGAAGCTTTCTTT. It yields the protein CSVNRGGEAFF.

This clonotype was recorded many times. The chain links TRBV20-1 to TRBJ2-2; 7 nucleotides match TRBD2. The trim removed 3 bases at V and 6 bases at J, leaving 7 bases unmatched. Germline V gives CDR1 DFQATT, CDR2 SNEGSKA (reference sequence). CDR3 length: 14 residues. CDR3 coding DNA: TGCAGTGCTAGGCCCTGGCGGGAGTCCGGGGAGCTGTTTTTT. Translated: CSARPWRESGELFF.

The table lists this clonotype with many counts. The gene calls are TRBV5-5 and TRBJ1-6, with D possibly matching TRBD1 (6 bases). The length of the CDR3 is 15 residues. V lost 0 bases, J lost 8 bases, and 12 bases lay in between. Looked up from germline, CDR1 is SGHKS and CDR2 is YYEKEE (reference sequence). The CDR3 here is CASSLGRGEYSPLHF. The CDR3 coding sequence is TGTGCCAGCAGCTTGGGAAGGGGGGAGTATTCACCCCTCCACTTT.

The V call is TRBV5-1, the J call TRBJ2-5; TRBD2 aligns across 10 bases. CDR1 and CDR2 from the germline V gene are SGHRS and YFSETQ. V shed 5 bases and J 5 bases; nucleotides not matched to a gene: 9. The CDR3 has 15 amino acids. The DNA of the CDR3 is TGCGCCAGCAGTTCCGCTAGCGGGAGCACGGAGACCCAGTACTTC. It encodes CASSSASGSTETQYF. The full variable domain, rest sourced from reference TRBV5-1 and TRBJ2-5, is KAGVTQTPRYLIKTRGQQVTLSCSPISGHRSVSWYQQTPGQGLQFLFEYFSETQRNKGNFPGRFSGRQFSNSRSEMNVSTLELGDSALYLCASSSASGSTETQYFGPGTRLLVL.

This clonotype showed up many times. The chain combines TRBV18 with TRBJ1-1; unclear D gene. V lost 6 bases to trimming and J lost 7 bases, with 18 bases between them. Germline V gene sequence: CDR1 KGHSH, CDR2 LQKENI. CDR3 length: 14 amino acids. CDR3 in DNA: TGTGCCAGCTCTAAAGACACACCGAACGTTGAAGCTTTCTTT. It codes for CASSKDTPNVEAFF.

This clonotype was seen at least ten times. V usage is TRBV6-5 and J usage is TRBJ2-5; D call uncertain. V was trimmed by 4 bases and J by 4 bases, leaving 10 bases between them. This CDR3 comprises 13 residues. CDR1 is MNHEY, CDR2 SVGAGI, per germline. This chain's CDR3 is CASSWALGETQYF. In DNA, the CDR3 is TGTGCCAGCAGTTGGGCTCTAGGAGAGACCCAGTACTTC.

This clonotype was detected many times. One end of the junction fails to match germline, which may point to a read error. This chain joins TRBV30 and TRBJ2-7, with D perhaps given as TRBD1 or TRBD2 (5 bases each). The CDR3 contains 12 residues. Germline CDR1 and CDR2: GTSNPN and SVGIG (reference sequence). CDR3 in amino acids: CAWSGDGRAPGF. For the CDR3, the DNA is TGTGCCTGGAGTGGGGACGGTCGGGCCCCGGGTTTC.

This clonotype was seen at least ten times. The chain carries TRBV6-2 or TRBV6-3 and TRBJ1-3; perhaps TRBD1 as D (6 bases). The CDR3 sequence is 20 residues long. Per germline, CDR1 MNHEY and CDR2 SVGEGT. V shed 5 bases and J shed 0 bases, with 26 bases lying between them. The CDR3 here is CASSRTELLGGPRSGNTIYF. The CDR3 coding sequence is TGTGCCAGCAGTCGCACCGAACTTTTAGGGGGGCCGCGCTCTGGAAACACCATATATTTT.

This clonotype showed up just a few times. The genes are TRBV27 and TRBJ2-7, with 8 bases matching TRBD2. This CDR3 region has 14 residues. Unmatched junction bases numbered 5, after V lost 7 bases and J lost 0 bases. Germline loops: CDR1 MNHEY, CDR2 SMNVEV (reference sequence). As DNA, the CDR3 is TGTGCCAGCAAACTTAGCGGGATCTCCTACGAGCAGTACTTC. Translation: CASKLSGISYEQYF.

The chain is built from TRBV6-1 and TRBJ1-3, with a possible D match to TRBD1 (6 bases). Germline assignment: CDR1 MNHNS and CDR2 SASEGT. This CDR3 is 14 amino acids long. Trimming shortened V by 6 bases and J by 2 bases, and 11 bases separated the two germline ends. The DNA for the CDR3 is TGTGCCAGCAGGCAGACAGGAGCTGGAAACACCATATATTTT. Protein: CASRQTGAGNTIYF.

Many counts were recorded for this clonotype. V gene TRBV20-1 combines with J gene TRBJ1-2; a possible D gene is TRBD1 (6 bases). CDR1 is DFQATT, CDR2 SNEGSKA, per germline (reference sequence). The CDR3 is made up of 15 amino acids. The V gene lost 6 bases and the J gene lost 0 bases, with 17 bases spanning the gap. In nucleotides, the CDR3 is TGCAGTGCCCTAGCTGCCGGACAGCCTAACTATGGCTACACCTTC. Translating it yields CSALAAGQPNYGYTF.

This clonotype was seen ten or more times. The chain joins TRBV7-6 to TRBJ2-5; no clear D gene. CDR3 length equals 14 residues. V gave up 0 bases and J gave up 1 base, with 6 bases separating them. The germline V gene encodes CDR1 SGHVS and CDR2 FNYEAQ. Here the CDR3 DNA reads TGTGCCAGCAGCTTAGCCCCAGGCCAAGAGACCCAGTACTTC. It is translated as CASSLAPGQETQYF.

This clonotype has at least ten counts. The genes are TRBV10-2 and TRBJ1-6; tentative D call: TRBD1 (6 bases). The CDR3 extends over 16 amino acids. V was trimmed by 3 bases and J by 4 bases, leaving 13 bases between them. The germline V gene encodes CDR1 WSHSY and CDR2 SAAADI. The CDR3 DNA follows: TGCGCCAGCAGTGACCCCCGGGGGCCGTATAATTCACCCCTCCACTTT. Residues: CASSDPRGPYNSPLHF.

This clonotype occurred many times. The chain couples TRBV6-5 to TRBJ1-5; D is ambiguous. CDR3 length: 16 residues. V was shortened by 4 bases and J by 1 base, with 14 bases between the two germline ends. Looked up from germline, CDR1 is MNHEY and CDR2 is SVGAGI. CDR3 amino acids: CASSLHWGVSNQPQHF. The CDR3 bases are TGTGCCAGCAGTTTACATTGGGGTGTGAGCAATCAGCCCCAGCATTTT.

There are a few counts of this clonotype. The gene calls are TRBV25-1 and TRBJ2-7; 8 bases map to TRBD1. The CDR3 sequence is 14 residues long. Per germline, CDR1 MGHDK and CDR2 SYGVNS. The V segment lost 4 bases and the J segment 3 bases; nucleotides outside the gene matches: 5. The chain's CDR3 is CASSVGQGVYEQYF. The DNA for the CDR3 is TGTGCCAGCAGTGTCGGACAGGGAGTCTACGAGCAGTACTTC.

This rearrangement joins TRBV6-1 to TRBJ1-1, with D perhaps matching TRBD1 (5 bases). In germline, CDR1 is MNHNS, CDR2 SASEGT. Trimming pared 7 bases from V and 7 bases from J, leaving 19 bases between. This CDR3 is built from 14 residues. The CDR3: CASTKLTGSVEAFF. For the CDR3, the DNA is TGTGCCAGCACAAAGCTCACAGGTTCTGTTGAAGCTTTCTTT.

At least ten counts were recorded for this clonotype. V gene TRBV18 combines with J gene TRBJ1-1; a weak D match, TRBD1 (6 bases). From germline, CDR1 is KGHSH and CDR2 LQKENI. Trimming shortened V by 3 bases and J by 5 bases, and 16 bases separated the two germline ends. The CDR3 runs 15 residues. CDR3 region: CASSPPRGASTEAFF. CDR3 coding DNA: TGTGCCAGCTCACCCCCCCGGGGGGCGTCGACTGAAGCTTTCTTT.

The chain employs TRBV6-2 or TRBV6-3 and TRBJ1-1; D may be TRBD1 (5 bases). Looked up from germline, CDR1 is MNHEY and CDR2 is SVGEGT. The CDR3 contains 14 residues. V was trimmed by 4 bases and J by 0 bases, leaving 9 bases between them. The CDR3 is CASSWGTVNTEAFF. The CDR3 DNA reads TGTGCCAGCAGTTGGGGGACCGTGAACACTGAAGCTTTCTTT.

This clonotype has a count of ten or more. The V and J genes are TRBV7-9 and TRBJ2-2; no firm D call. V shed 5 bases and J shed 6 bases, with 1 base lying between them. The CDR3 sequence is 10 residues long. Germline CDR1 and CDR2: SEHNR and FQNEAQ (reference sequence). CDR3 amino acids: CASSPGELFF. The CDR3 coding sequence is TGTGCCAGCAGCCCCGGGGAGCTGTTTTTT.

This clonotype was observed at least ten times. The rearrangement links TRBV19 to TRBJ2-2; a possible D gene is TRBD1 (6 bases). The CDR3 sequence is 16 residues long. V was shortened by 6 bases and J by 1 base, with 15 bases between the two germline ends. In germline, CDR1 is LNHDA, CDR2 SQIVND (reference sequence). CDR3 in DNA: TGTGCCAGTAGAACCCGGGACAAGCTGAACACCGGGGAGCTGTTTTTT. This translates into CASRTRDKLNTGELFF.